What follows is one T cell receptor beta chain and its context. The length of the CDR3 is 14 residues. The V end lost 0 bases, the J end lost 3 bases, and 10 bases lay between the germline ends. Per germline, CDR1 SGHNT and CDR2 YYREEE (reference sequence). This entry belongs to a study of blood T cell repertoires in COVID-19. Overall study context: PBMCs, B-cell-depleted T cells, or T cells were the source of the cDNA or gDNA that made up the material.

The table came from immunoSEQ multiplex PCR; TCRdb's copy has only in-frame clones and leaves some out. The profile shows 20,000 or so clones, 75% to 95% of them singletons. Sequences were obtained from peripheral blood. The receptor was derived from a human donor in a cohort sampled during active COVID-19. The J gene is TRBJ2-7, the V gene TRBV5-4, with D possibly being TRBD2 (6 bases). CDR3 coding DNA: TGTGCCAGCAGCTTGGGACTAGTTGGCTACGAGCAGTACTTC. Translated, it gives CASSLGLVGYEQYF.